The 29 T cell receptor beta chains below come from one sample, sequenced in a study of chemoradiotherapy in HPV16-positive cancers. Here immunoSEQ multiplex PCR was the method, and the copy in TCRdb shows in-frame clones only, minus some. The sample carries 20,000 to 25,000 clones, about 90% recorded once. The sample consisted of blood, taken from a patient who underwent chemoradiotherapy. The receptors come from a human donor with HPV-associated anogenital cancer.

V usage is TRBV10-1 and J usage is TRBJ2-7; D unresolved. The CDR3 has 14 residues. Germline V gene sequence: CDR1 WNHNN, CDR2 SYGVQD (reference sequence). V lost 3 bases and J lost 5, with 14 bases in between. CDR3 residues: CASSDGGPGDEQYV. The CDR3 region has the DNA TGCGCCAGCAGTGATGGCGGACCGGGCGACGAGCAGTACGTC.

The V gene is TRBV4-1, the J gene TRBJ1-6, with D possibly matching TRBD1 (5 bases). This CDR3 has 14 amino acids. The V end was cut by 3 bases, the J end by 7 bases, with 10 bases between. CDR1 and CDR2 (germline): MGHRA, YSYEKL. This chain's CDR3 is CASSHQGWNSPLHF. As DNA, the CDR3 is TGCGCCAGCAGCCACCAGGGCTGGAATTCACCCCTCCACTTT.

This chain links TRBV7-2 with TRBJ1-1; 10 bases align to TRBD1. Germline CDR1 reads SGHTA; CDR2 reads FQGNSA. V shed 2 bases and J 0 bases; nucleotides not matched to a gene: 6. The CDR3 consists of 17 residues. CDR3 nucleotide sequence: TGTGCCAGCAGCTTAAGGGACAGGGGTTTTGTGAACACTGAAGCTTTCTTT. Translation gives CASSLRDRGFVNTEAFF.

The CDR3 here is CAWNQGLAGEFYNEQFF. The CDR3 DNA follows: TGTGCCTGGAACCAGGGACTAGCGGGGGAATTTTACAATGAGCAGTTCTTC. The chain couples TRBV30 to TRBJ2-1, with 14 positions matching TRBD2. Germline CDR1 GTSNPN, CDR2 SVGIG (reference sequence). This CDR3 region has 17 residues. V lost 4 bases and J lost 4; bases outside the gene matches: 9.

This rearrangement joins TRBV4-2 to TRBJ2-5, with 10 positions matching TRBD2. Germline CDR1 LGHNA, CDR2 YNFKEQ. The junction had 3 bases not matched to a gene; V was cut back by 4 bases and J by 1 base. There are 15 residues in the CDR3. The CDR3 DNA is TGTGCCAGCAGCCCTACTAGCGGGGCCCAAGAGACCCAGTACTTC. Its translation is CASSPTSGAQETQYF.

The V gene is TRBV4-2, the J gene TRBJ2-5, with 13 bases that match TRBD2. Germline CDR1 and CDR2: LGHNA and YNFKEQ. The trim removed 1 base at V and 4 bases at J, leaving 6 bases unmatched. The CDR3 has 17 amino acids. In DNA form, the CDR3 reads TGTGCCAGCAGCCAAGTAGATGGACTAGCGGGGGTAGAGACCCAGTACTTC. It codes for CASSQVDGLAGVETQYF.

The chain combines TRBV9 with TRBJ1-6; 9 nucleotides line up with TRBD1. The CDR3 totals 15 residues. Trimming at V came to 4 bases and at J to 7 bases, leaving 6 bases not matched to a gene. Germline assignment: CDR1 SGDLS and CDR2 YYNGEE. In DNA form, the CDR3 reads TGTGCCAGCAGCTTTGGGACAGGGCAAAATTCACCCCTCCACTTT. It codes for CASSFGTGQNSPLHF.

CDR3 loop: CASRVGPGELFF. The CDR3 region has the DNA TGTGCCAGCAGAGTAGGACCCGGGGAGCTGTTTTTT. The chain is built from TRBV6-1 and TRBJ2-2; D ambiguous. The CDR3 is 12 residues long. V was trimmed by 6 bases and J by 6 bases, leaving 8 bases between them. Germline V gives CDR1 MNHNS, CDR2 SASEGT.

J is TRBJ2-3 and V is TRBV11-2; no clear D gene. The V end was cut by 5 bases, the J end by 2 bases, with 17 bases between. Germline V CDR1 and CDR2: SGHAT, FQNNGV. The CDR3 is 16 amino acids. The CDR3 bases are TGTGCCAGCAGCCCGGTGGACGGAGCCTACACAGATACGCAGTATTTT. Protein: CASSPVDGAYTDTQYF.

This clone was found a few times. The chain combines TRBV7-8 with TRBJ2-7; 10 bases are shared with TRBD1. With 3 bases clipped from V and 7 bases from J, the junction kept 6 bases outside the gene matches. This CDR3 spans 14 amino acids. CDR1 is SGHVS, CDR2 FQNEAQ, per germline. Here the CDR3 reads CASSLGGQGREQYF. CDR3 nucleotide sequence: TGTGCCAGCAGCTTGGGGGGACAGGGGCGGGAGCAGTACTTC.

The chain is built from TRBV12-5 and TRBJ1-2, with 8 bases fitting TRBD1. Germline V gives CDR1 LGHNT, CDR2 FRNRAP. The J segment lost 4 bases and the V segment lost 6 bases, leaving 10 bases of the junction unmatched. The CDR3 spans 15 residues. The CDR3, as DNA: TGTGCTAGTGGCCCTACCCCGGACAGGGTCTATGGCTACACCTTC. Translation gives CASGPTPDRVYGYTF.

The CDR3 region has the DNA TGTGCCAGCAGTTTATGGGGTAAGGGGGCCACTGAAGCTTTCTTT. It translates to CASSLWGKGATEAFF. The chain couples TRBV28 to TRBJ1-1; 7 positions match TRBD1. The CDR3 is made up of 15 amino acids. CDR1 is MDHEN and CDR2 is SYDVKM in the germline V gene. V was clipped by 0 bases and J by 4 bases; unmatched bases: 5.

This clone was seen just once. The genes are TRBV4-2 and TRBJ2-3; 14 nucleotides align to TRBD2. J gave up 5 bases and V 1 base, and 11 bases lay outside the gene matches. The CDR3 consists of 19 residues. Looked up from germline, CDR1 is LGHNA and CDR2 is YNFKEQ. The CDR3 region has the DNA TGTGCCAGCAGCCAAGTGGAGGGACTAGCGGGGGCCGGCCGAGATACGCAGTATTTT. Translation gives CASSQVEGLAGAGRDTQYF.

The CDR3 is CASSVVASDTQYF. The CDR3 DNA sequence: TGTGCCAGCAGCGTTGTAGCGTCGGATACGCAGTATTTT. The chain recombines TRBV9 with TRBJ2-3, with D possibly matching TRBD2 (5 bases). The V gene's germline CDR1 is SGDLS and CDR2 YYNGEE. V was shortened by 2 bases and J by 6 bases, with 10 bases between the two germline ends. This CDR3 contains 13 residues.

This chain joins TRBV30 and TRBJ2-3, with D unclear. The V and J ends lost 4 bases and 0 bases respectively, with 8 bases between them. This CDR3 spans 13 amino acids. The V gene's germline CDR1 is GTSNPN and CDR2 SVGIG (reference sequence). The CDR3 is CAWKVFSTDTQYF. CDR3 bases: TGTGCCTGGAAAGTTTTTAGCACAGATACGCAGTATTTT.

The V and J genes are TRBV6-1 and TRBJ2-4; 9 bases are shared with TRBD1. Unmatched junction bases numbered 7, after V lost 4 bases and J lost 9 bases. Looked up from germline, CDR1 is MNHNS and CDR2 is SASEGT. The CDR3 has 14 residues. CDR3 residues: CASSGGTGTTIQYF. CDR3 coding DNA: TGTGCCAGCAGTGGCGGGACAGGGACCACCATTCAGTACTTC.

The sample holds one count of this clone. The genes are TRBV19 and TRBJ1-1; 10 positions agree with TRBD1. The junction had 4 bases not matched to a gene; V was cut back by 4 bases and J by 2 bases. The CDR3 is 15 residues long. The germline V gene encodes CDR1 LNHDA and CDR2 SQIVND (reference sequence). The CDR3 bases are TGTGCCAGTAGTACGGACAGGGGGTTTAACACTGAAGCTTTCTTT. Amino acids: CASSTDRGFNTEAFF. Full variable domain (remainder filled in from reference TRBV19 and TRBJ1-1): DGGITQSPKYLFRKEGQNVTLSCEQNLNHDAMYWYRQDPGQGLRLIYYSQIVNDFQKGDIAEGYSVSREKKESFPLTVTSAQKNPTAFYLCASSTDRGFNTEAFFGQGTRLTVV.

In DNA form, the CDR3 reads TGCGCCAGCAGCTTTTCGGGGAGCAACTATGGCTACACCTTC. Translating gives CASSFSGSNYGYTF. This rearrangement joins TRBV5-1 to TRBJ1-2; D unclear. Germline V gene sequence: CDR1 SGHRS, CDR2 YFSETQ. V dropped 2 bases and J dropped 2 bases, with 10 bases sitting between them. The CDR3 totals 14 residues.

The chain links TRBV9 to TRBJ2-5; 7 bases are a match to TRBD1. There are 12 residues in the CDR3. Per the germline V gene, CDR1 is SGDLS and CDR2 is YYNGEE. V lost 5 bases and J lost 5; bases outside the gene matches: 3. Here the CDR3 reads CASSTGEETQYF. The CDR3 nucleotides are TGTGCCAGCAGTACAGGGGAGGAGACCCAGTACTTC.

This clone has a single count. The rearrangement uses TRBV5-1 and TRBJ1-2; the D is unclear. Germline V gene sequence: CDR1 SGHRS, CDR2 YFSETQ. Deletions cut 4 bases from V and 2 bases from J, with 9 bases between. There are 13 residues in the CDR3. In DNA form, the CDR3 reads TGCGCCAGCAGCCTGGTGCGGAACTATGGCTACACCTTC. It codes for CASSLVRNYGYTF.

This sequence joins TRBV11-2 and TRBJ1-6; D unclear. Trimming removed 2 bases from V and 10 bases from J, with 9 bases in between. Germline V gives CDR1 SGHAT, CDR2 FQNNGV. CDR3 length: 13 residues. Here the CDR3 DNA reads TGTGCCAGCAGCTTACGGGCAGGATCACCCCTCCACTTT. Translation: CASSLRAGSPLHF.

This chain joins TRBV5-1 and TRBJ2-3, with a tentative D call TRBD2 (6 bases). From germline, CDR1 is SGHRS and CDR2 YFSETQ. V was shortened by 7 bases and J by 0 bases, with 15 bases between the two germline ends. This CDR3 has 15 residues. In nucleotides, the CDR3 is TGCGCCAGCTTCTCAAGCGGGTCGAGCACAGATACGCAGTATTTT. Its protein is CASFSSGSSTDTQYF.

This chain's CDR3 is CASSLPDNEQFF. In DNA, the CDR3 is TGTGCCAGCAGCTTGCCGGACAATGAGCAGTTCTTC. V is TRBV5-4 and J is TRBJ2-1; D is unresolved. The length of the CDR3 is 12 residues. Germline V gene lookup returns CDR1 SGHNT and CDR2 YYREEE (reference sequence). The V and J ends lost 1 base and 5 bases respectively, with 4 bases between them.

The chain uses TRBV19 and TRBJ2-4; TRBD1 aligns across 11 bases. CDR1 is LNHDA and CDR2 is SQIVND in the germline V gene (reference sequence). Germline trimming cut 3 bases from V and 10 bases from J; bases unmatched to any gene: 8. This CDR3 has 15 residues. The CDR3, as DNA: TGTGCCAGTAGTATTAAGGGGACAGGGGGAGGAATTCAGTACTTC. It encodes CASSIKGTGGGIQYF.

The chain combines TRBV7-9 with TRBJ1-4; D uncertain. The CDR3 length is 13 residues. Looked up from germline, CDR1 is SEHNR and CDR2 is FQNEAQ (reference sequence). With 3 bases removed from V and 5 bases from J, the gap between germline ends came to 7 bases. CDR3 protein: CASSFRGNEKLFF. CDR3 coding DNA: TGTGCCAGCAGCTTCCGGGGAAATGAAAAACTGTTTTTT.

The J gene is TRBJ2-1, the V gene TRBV11-2; a possible D gene is TRBD2 (5 bases). The CDR3 has 15 amino acids. The germline V gene has CDR1 SGHAT and CDR2 FQNNGV. Trimming pared 5 bases from V and 4 bases from J, leaving 15 bases between. The CDR3: CASSLRTDLYNEQFF. CDR3 bases: TGTGCCAGCAGCCTTAGGACTGACCTGTACAATGAGCAGTTCTTC.

The chain combines TRBV7-2 with TRBJ2-1, with 7 positions matching TRBD2. The germline V gene has CDR1 SGHTA and CDR2 FQGNSA. The V segment lost 7 bases and the J segment 5 bases; nucleotides outside the gene matches: 11. This CDR3 is built from 15 residues. This CDR3 reads CASTDSSGVNNEQFF. In nucleotides, the CDR3 is TGTGCCAGCACCGACTCCAGCGGGGTAAACAATGAGCAGTTCTTC.

This chain links TRBV18 with TRBJ2-3; the D gene is possibly TRBD1 (5 bases). The V end was cut by 3 bases, the J end by 5 bases, with 12 bases between. CDR1 is KGHSH and CDR2 is LQKENI in the germline V gene. The CDR3 is made up of 14 amino acids. The CDR3 is CASSPGQGKDTQYF. The CDR3 DNA follows: TGTGCCAGCTCACCCGGGCAGGGTAAAGATACGCAGTATTTT.

The chain employs TRBV9 and TRBJ1-1; TRBD1 aligns across 8 bases. V lost 2 bases and J lost 5; bases outside the gene matches: 17. Germline V lookup: CDR1 SGDLS, CDR2 YYNGEE. The CDR3 runs 18 residues. The CDR3 loop reads CASSVLIGQGRKLTEAFF. CDR3 bases: TGTGCCAGCAGCGTCCTCATCGGACAGGGAAGGAAATTAACTGAAGCTTTCTTT.